The clone carrying this T cell receptor beta chain came up a few times. Its antigen is unidentified. Trimming at V came to 3 bases and at J to 3 bases, leaving 7 bases not matched to a gene. The CDR3 consists of 15 residues. This record belongs to a study of T cells after yellow fever vaccination. Across the whole study: Researchers used SMART-Seq v4 Ultra Low Input to prepare fractions that had low cell numbers. Findings and caveats of the study: One caveat is that FACS-sorted repertoires could contain abundant clonotypes contaminating from the bulk population. Subsequent to the booster, the majority of primary-vaccination clones reappeared (roughly 96% CD4, about 90% CD8).

The authors made TCR cDNA by 5'RACE template switching, adding a universal primer site and UMIs. One entry per CDR3 protein, called by TCRdb with MiXCR from the 5' RACE reads. The table shows approximately 550,000 distinct CDR3 sequences, with roughly 12% occurring only once. This specimen was PBMCs, taken on the day of the yellow fever booster vaccination. This sequence joins TRBV12-3 or TRBV12-4 and TRBJ2-7; 8 bases are shared with TRBD2. The origin of this receptor is a man aged 30 to 45 who received the YFV17D yellow fever vaccine. The CDR3 loop reads CASSFDTSGYYEQYF. In nucleotides, the CDR3 is TGTGCCAGCAGTTTCGATACTAGCGGATACTACGAGCAGTACTTC.